Only a few counts were recorded for the clone carrying this TCR beta chain. These data are taken from a study of response to subunit inactivated influenza vaccine. Using its own MiXCR run on the RT-PCR reads, TCRdb lists one record per CDR3 protein. The profile shows a few hundred thousand distinct CDR3 sequences, around 13% of them singletons. The sequencing here drew on PBMCs from blood, taken roughly 12 days after vaccination. The receptor's source is a man in his fifties who received an inactivated influenza vaccine.

The CDR3 sequence is CASSYQDSDTEAFF. The CDR3 region has the DNA TGTGCCAGCAGTTACCAGGATAGTGACACTGAAGCTTTCTTT. The chain uses TRBV6-5 and TRBJ1-1; no reliable D call. CDR3 size: 14 residues. V lost 2 bases, J lost 3 bases, and 10 bases lay in between. Germline V gene data show CDR1 as MNHEY and CDR2 as SVGAGI.